This T cell receptor (beta chain) was recorded in a study of glioma-infiltrating T cells after dendritic cell vaccination. The CDR3 covers 17 residues. Trimming at V came to 0 bases and at J to 4 bases, leaving 6 bases not matched to a gene. Profiling relied on immunoSEQ multiplex PCR, and the TCRdb table lists in-frame clones only, not all of them. The sample has about 87,000 clones, roughly 80% seen once; the top ten hold roughly 6.8%. Noted time point: after dendritic cell vaccination, including at tumor progression/relapse. The sample in question was blood, obtained after dendritic cell vaccination. J is TRBJ1-6 and V is TRBV23-1, with 7 bases identical to TRBD1. TRBV23-1 is reported as an ORF; its role is uncertain. The receptor was isolated from a human donor with glioblastoma. The DNA for the CDR3 is TGCGCCAGCAGTCAATCCCATGACAGGGAATATAATTCACCCCTCCACTTT. Translating it yields CASSQSHDREYNSPLHF.